What follows describes a single T cell receptor (beta chain). This CDR3 has 13 amino acids. Looked up from germline, CDR1 is SNHLY and CDR2 is FYNNEI. V gave up 6 bases and J gave up 8 bases, with 14 bases separating them. Profiling relied on immunoSEQ multiplex PCR, and the TCRdb table lists in-frame clones only, not all of them. The sample records approximately 56,000 clones, about nine tenths being singletons. This record belongs to a study of OX40 agonist ivuxolimab in advanced cancers. Study context: Partial responses were achieved by three patients, one with hepatocellular carcinoma and two with cutaneous melanoma.

The TCR was taken from an adult with an advanced solid tumor such as melanoma, head and neck, liver or kidney cancer. This chain connects TRBV2 to TRBJ2-4; either TRBD1 or TRBD2 may supply D (5 bases each). Sequencing was performed on CD4+ or CD8+ T cells sorted from blood, taken in a trial of the OX40 agonist ivuxolimab. This chain's CDR3 is CASSGEGRDIQYF. CDR3 sequence (DNA): TGTGCCAGCAGCGGGGAAGGCAGGGACATTCAGTACTTC.